The 23 T cell receptor beta chains in this list originate from one sample, sequenced in a study of cytomegalovirus exposure and HLA in healthy donors. The protocol was immunoSEQ multiplex PCR, while the TCRdb copy is restricted to in-frame clones and leaves out a portion. The sample consists of roughly 300,000 clones, about 85% of them appearing once. The source material was PBMCs. The receptors shown here come from a woman younger than 45 in good health and CMV-seropositive.

The gene calls are TRBV7-2 and TRBJ2-1; possibly TRBD2 for D (5 bases). Per germline, CDR1 SGHTA and CDR2 FQGNSA. Trimming cost V 1 base and J 9 bases, with 13 bases left between them. CDR3 length equals 14 residues. The CDR3 is CASSLGGPRGEQFF. In DNA, the CDR3 is TGTGCCAGCAGCTTAGGTGGTCCTCGGGGTGAGCAGTTCTTC.

The chain joins TRBV9 to TRBJ1-5; 7 bases match TRBD1. The CDR3 covers 15 residues. Germline CDR1 reads SGDLS; CDR2 reads YYNGEE. The V segment lost 2 bases and the J segment 1 base; nucleotides outside the gene matches: 3. CDR3 loop: CASSVTGASNQPQHF. The CDR3 DNA reads as TGTGCCAGCAGCGTCACAGGGGCGAGCAATCAGCCCCAGCATTTT.

The chain joins TRBV7-3 to TRBJ1-1; D uncertain. This CDR3 contains 10 residues. The germline V gene has CDR1 SGHTA and CDR2 FQGTGA. The ends were cut back, 5 bases at V and 8 bases at J, with 6 bases in the middle. The CDR3 loop reads CASSPPEAFF. The CDR3 DNA reads TGTGCCAGCAGCCCCCCCGAAGCTTTCTTT. Supplemented by reference TRBV7-3 and TRBJ1-1, the full variable domain reads GAGVSQTPSNKVTEKGKYVELRCDPISGHTALYWYRQSLGQGPEFLIYFQGTGAADDSGLPNDRFFAVRPEGSVSTLKIQRTERGDSAVYLCASSPPEAFFGQGTRLTVV.

The chain has TRBV11-2 and TRBJ2-7, with D perhaps TRBD1 (6 bases). CDR1 and CDR2 from the germline V gene are SGHAT and FQNNGV. With 6 bases removed from V and 3 bases from J, the gap between germline ends came to 15 bases. This CDR3 is 14 amino acids long. The CDR3 reads CASSDAGTSYEQYF. CDR3 nucleotide sequence: TGTGCCAGCAGTGATGCCGGGACAAGCTACGAGCAGTACTTC.

The chain recombines TRBV30 with TRBJ1-1; D perhaps matches TRBD1 (6 bases). Germline values: CDR1 GTSNPN, CDR2 SVGIG (reference sequence). Trimming pared 1 base from V and 5 bases from J, leaving 17 bases between. This CDR3 region has 15 residues. In DNA form, the CDR3 reads TGTGCCTGGAGTGCCGGAGGCGGGGGGCGGACTGAAGCTTTCTTT. Translating it yields CAWSAGGGGRTEAFF. The entire variable domain, with the rest obtained from reference TRBV30 and TRBJ1-1, is as follows: SQTIHQWPATLVQPVGSPLSLECTVEGTSNPNLYWYRQAAGRGLQLLFYSVGIGQISSEVPQNLSASRPQDRQFILSSKKLLLSDSGFYLCAWSAGGGGRTEAFFGQGTRLTVV.

This chain links TRBV7-2 with TRBJ1-1; the D is unclear. V was pared by 5 bases and J by 0 bases, with 7 bases between. The length of the CDR3 is 13 residues. Germline assignment: CDR1 SGHTA and CDR2 FQGNSA. In nucleotides, the CDR3 is TGTGCCAGCAGCATCACAGTGAACACTGAAGCTTTCTTT. Protein: CASSITVNTEAFF.

This chain joins TRBV4-3 and TRBJ2-5, with a weak D call TRBD1 (7 bases). Germline lookup yields CDR1 LGHNA and CDR2 YSLEER. CDR3 length equals 16 residues. Trimming removed 0 bases at V and 4 bases at J, with 15 bases between. The CDR3 nucleotides are TGCGCCAGCAGCCAAGAAGGAGGGGGCGAAGGAGAGACCCAGTACTTC. This sequence encodes CASSQEGGGEGETQYF.

The chain recombines TRBV5-4 with TRBJ2-5, with a weak D call TRBD2 (6 bases). Per germline, CDR1 SGHNT and CDR2 YYREEE (reference sequence). Trimming stripped 0 bases from V and 1 base from J, with 7 bases between. There are 14 residues in the CDR3. CDR3 loop: CASSLVGGQETQYF. The DNA of the CDR3 is TGTGCCAGCAGCTTGGTGGGGGGCCAAGAGACCCAGTACTTC.

The V call is TRBV6-5, the J call TRBJ2-7; D is uncertain. CDR3 length equals 14 residues. CDR1 is MNHEY and CDR2 is SVGAGI in the germline V gene. V dropped 2 bases and J dropped 0 bases, with 8 bases sitting between them. In nucleotides, the CDR3 is TGTGCCAGCAGTTACGCGGTAAGCTCCTACGAGCAGTACTTC. Amino acids: CASSYAVSSYEQYF.

This clone has only a few counts. V is TRBV7-9 and J is TRBJ2-7; no clear D gene. Germline CDR1 SEHNR, CDR2 FQNEAQ (reference sequence). This CDR3 comprises 11 residues. With 6 bases removed from V and 11 bases from J, the gap between germline ends came to 14 bases. The CDR3 DNA reads TGTGCCAGCAGGAGGAACAGTACTAAGTACTTC. Its protein is CASRRNSTKYF.

The genes are TRBV28 and TRBJ2-7, with 11 bases lining up with TRBD1. From germline, CDR1 is MDHEN and CDR2 SYDVKM. V shed 8 bases, J shed 2 bases, and the junction held 11 bases outside the gene matches. The CDR3 length is 16 residues. The CDR3 region is CASLGQGVGIAYEQYF. The CDR3 DNA reads TGTGCCAGCCTGGGACAGGGGGTTGGAATAGCCTACGAGCAGTACTTC.

This chain links TRBV15 with TRBJ2-1; TRBD2 matches 9 bases. J was trimmed by 4 bases and V by 1 base; bases with no gene match: 5. This CDR3 contains 16 residues. The V gene's germline CDR1 is LNHNV and CDR2 YYDKDF (reference sequence). The CDR3 nucleotides read TGTGCCACCAGCAGAGGACTAGCGGTTAGGTACAATGAGCAGTTCTTC. Amino acid sequence: CATSRGLAVRYNEQFF.

The rearrangement joins TRBV4-2 to TRBJ2-1, with no clear D. Trimming took off 0 bases at V and 9 bases at J, with 9 bases between the two ends. Germline assignment: CDR1 LGHNA and CDR2 YNFKEQ. The CDR3 sequence is 13 residues long. The CDR3 is CASSQDLSSEQFF. In DNA, the CDR3 is TGTGCCAGCAGCCAAGATTTAAGCAGTGAGCAGTTCTTC.

The chain couples TRBV4-3 to TRBJ2-1; 11 positions agree with TRBD2. The CDR3 sequence is 15 residues long. Germline V gives CDR1 LGHNA, CDR2 YSLEER. Losses at the gene ends were 4 bases for V and 3 bases for J; bases not matched to a gene: 2. The CDR3 here is CASSPGTSGYNEQFF. For the CDR3, the DNA is TGCGCCAGCAGCCCCGGGACTAGCGGCTACAATGAGCAGTTCTTC.

The chain is built from TRBV7-2 and TRBJ1-5; D not certain. CDR3 size: 14 residues. The germline V gene encodes CDR1 SGHTA and CDR2 FQGNSA. Trimming took off 1 base at V and 1 base at J, with 5 bases between the two ends. CDR3 sequence (DNA): TGTGCCAGCAGCTTAGGCCGAAGCAATCAGCCCCAGCATTTT. This encodes CASSLGRSNQPQHF.

The chain employs TRBV9 and TRBJ1-4; D not certain. The CDR3 has 14 residues. Between the trimmed V and J ends, which lost 0 bases and 5 bases, there was a span of 8 bases. The germline V gene has CDR1 SGDLS and CDR2 YYNGEE. CDR3 sequence reads: CASSVGAGNEKLFF. The CDR3 DNA reads as TGTGCCAGCAGCGTAGGGGCGGGGAATGAAAAACTGTTTTTT.

CDR3 sequence (DNA): TGTGCCAGCAGCCTCGACCAGGGCCACCATGAGCAGTTCTTC. Translating gives CASSLDQGHHEQFF. This chain connects TRBV7-6 to TRBJ2-1; possible D gene TRBD1, 5 bases. In germline, CDR1 is SGHVS, CDR2 FNYEAQ. V was shortened by 5 bases and J by 8 bases, with 16 bases between the two germline ends. The CDR3 spans 14 residues.

The V gene is TRBV27, the J gene TRBJ1-1, with 10 bases matching TRBD1. The germline CDR1 and CDR2 sequences are MNHEY and SMNVEV (reference sequence). V shed 5 bases, J shed 4 bases, and the junction held 10 bases outside the gene matches. The CDR3 has 16 amino acids. DNA of the CDR3: TGTGCCAGCAGTCCTTGGGAGACAGGGGGCGTCACTGAAGCTTTCTTT. Encoded protein: CASSPWETGGVTEAFF.

The chain has TRBV9 and TRBJ2-3; D unclear. Trimming removed 4 bases from V and 2 bases from J, with 11 bases in between. Per the germline V gene, CDR1 is SGDLS and CDR2 is YYNGEE. This CDR3 contains 14 residues. CDR3 region: CASSWAQYTDTQYF. As DNA, the CDR3 is TGTGCCAGCAGCTGGGCTCAGTACACAGATACGCAGTATTTT.

The chain combines TRBV6-5 with TRBJ2-3; 7 bases match TRBD2. There are 13 residues in the CDR3. The V segment lost 7 bases and the J segment 4 bases; nucleotides outside the gene matches: 5. Per the germline V gene, CDR1 is MNHEY and CDR2 is SVGAGI. The CDR3 protein is CASNPGGADTQYF. The CDR3, as DNA: TGTGCCAGCAACCCGGGGGGAGCAGATACGCAGTATTTT.

The chain joins TRBV5-1 to TRBJ2-1, with D possibly TRBD1 on 5 matching bases. Trimming removed 0 bases from V and 8 bases from J, with 15 bases in between. This CDR3 region has 15 residues. Germline V CDR1 and CDR2: SGHRS, YFSETQ. Written as DNA, the CDR3 is TGCGCCAGCAGCTTGGAGGCAGGGTCTTGGGATGAGCAGTTCTTC. This codes for CASSLEAGSWDEQFF.

This chain uses TRBV9 with TRBJ2-3; D may correspond to TRBD1 or TRBD2 (5 bases each). The germline V gene has CDR1 SGDLS and CDR2 YYNGEE. This CDR3 is 18 amino acids long. V gave up 3 bases and J gave up 0 bases, with 20 bases separating them. DNA for the CDR3: TGTGCCAGCAGCGCCTCTTTAGTCAGAGGGGCCAGCACAGATACGCAGTATTTT. Residues: CASSASLVRGASTDTQYF.

The chain carries TRBV9 and TRBJ2-3; D unresolved. Germline V lookup: CDR1 SGDLS, CDR2 YYNGEE. V gave up 0 bases and J gave up 3 bases, with 14 bases separating them. The length of the CDR3 is 16 residues. The CDR3 DNA reads as TGTGCCAGCAGCGTAGACACAAGGGATTGGACAGATACGCAGTATTTT. Translating gives CASSVDTRDWTDTQYF.